Listed here are 8 T cell receptor beta chains from one sample, sequenced in a study of blood T cell repertoires in COVID-19. Sequencing used immunoSEQ multiplex PCR; TCRdb keeps in-frame clones, though not all of them. The sample comprises more than 300,000 clones, around 87% of which are singletons, and less than 2.5% rests with the top ten. The sample comprised PBMCs or T cells enriched from blood (not recorded which). The receptors originated from a man in his forties in a cohort exposed to, infected with or recovered from COVID-19 (not recorded which).

Turning to this clone: Other DNA variants within this sample encode the same CDR3. The rearrangement links TRBV29-1 to TRBJ1-2; tentatively, D is TRBD1 (5 bases). This CDR3 spans 11 amino acids. Trimming removed 3 bases from V and 3 bases from J, with 5 bases in between. Germline V gives CDR1 SQVTM, CDR2 ANQGSEA. CDR3 nucleotides: TGCAGCGTTGACAGGGACTATGGCTACACCTTC. Translating it yields CSVDRDYGYTF.

This chain connects TRBV28 to TRBJ2-4; TRBD1 matches 11 bases. CDR1 MDHEN and CDR2 SYDVKM come from the germline V gene. This CDR3 region has 15 residues. After removal of 6 bases from V and 0 bases from J, the junction contained 1 base not matched to a gene. The CDR3 is CASRGQGGAKNIQYF. CDR3 DNA sequence: TGTGCCAGCAGGGGACAGGGGGGAGCCAAAAACATTCAGTACTTC.

The chain carries TRBV29-1 and TRBJ1-3; D is unclear. Germline lookup yields CDR1 SQVTM and CDR2 ANQGSEA. The CDR3 is 13 residues long. V was cut by 7 bases and J by 0 bases, with 10 bases left in between. CDR3 loop: CSAETYSGNTIYF. The DNA for the CDR3 is TGCAGCGCTGAGACATACTCTGGAAACACCATATATTTT.

This clone has a handful of counts. The same CDR3 can be traced to other DNA sequences in this sample. The V gene is TRBV29-1, the J gene TRBJ2-3, with D uncertain. The ends were cut back, 3 bases at V and 0 bases at J, with 4 bases in the middle. In germline, CDR1 is SQVTM, CDR2 ANQGSEA. This CDR3 has 12 residues. CDR3 DNA sequence: TGCAGCGTTGAGGCCAGCACAGATACGCAGTATTTT. It specifies CSVEASTDTQYF.

This rearrangement joins TRBV10-3 to TRBJ2-7; the D gene is possibly TRBD2 (6 bases). V shed 3 bases and J shed 4 bases, with 19 bases lying between them. CDR1 and CDR2 from the germline V gene are ENHRY and SYGVKD. The CDR3 is made up of 16 amino acids. In DNA, the CDR3 is TGTGCCATCAGTGACCTGCGGCGGGGCCTCTGGTACGAGCAGTACTTC. Translation: CAISDLRRGLWYEQYF.

This sequence joins TRBV9 and TRBJ2-3; TRBD2 matches 11 bases. The J segment lost 3 bases and the V segment lost 0 bases, leaving 6 bases of the junction unmatched. The CDR3 loop spans 17 amino acids. CDR1 and CDR2 (germline): SGDLS, YYNGEE. DNA for the CDR3: TGTGCCAGCAGCGTAGGGCGAGCTAGCGGGAGGACAGATACGCAGTATTTT. Its translation: CASSVGRASGRTDTQYF.

The rearrangement links TRBV6-5 to TRBJ2-5; 7 positions match TRBD2. The V gene end was trimmed by 2 bases and the J gene end by 2 bases; junction bases not matched to a gene: 2. Looked up from germline, CDR1 is MNHEY and CDR2 is SVGAGI. The CDR3 has 14 residues. The CDR3 DNA is TGTGCCAGCAGTTACCAGCGGGGTCAAGAGACCCAGTACTTC. It codes for CASSYQRGQETQYF.

V is TRBV11-2 and J is TRBJ1-2; 9 nucleotides align to TRBD1. CDR1 and CDR2 from the germline V gene are SGHAT and FQNNGV. After removal of 3 bases from V and 1 base from J, the junction contained 3 bases not matched to a gene. The CDR3 spans 15 residues. The CDR3 bases are TGTGCCAGCAGCTTGGACAGGGGTGATAACTATGGCTACACCTTC. It yields the protein CASSLDRGDNYGYTF.